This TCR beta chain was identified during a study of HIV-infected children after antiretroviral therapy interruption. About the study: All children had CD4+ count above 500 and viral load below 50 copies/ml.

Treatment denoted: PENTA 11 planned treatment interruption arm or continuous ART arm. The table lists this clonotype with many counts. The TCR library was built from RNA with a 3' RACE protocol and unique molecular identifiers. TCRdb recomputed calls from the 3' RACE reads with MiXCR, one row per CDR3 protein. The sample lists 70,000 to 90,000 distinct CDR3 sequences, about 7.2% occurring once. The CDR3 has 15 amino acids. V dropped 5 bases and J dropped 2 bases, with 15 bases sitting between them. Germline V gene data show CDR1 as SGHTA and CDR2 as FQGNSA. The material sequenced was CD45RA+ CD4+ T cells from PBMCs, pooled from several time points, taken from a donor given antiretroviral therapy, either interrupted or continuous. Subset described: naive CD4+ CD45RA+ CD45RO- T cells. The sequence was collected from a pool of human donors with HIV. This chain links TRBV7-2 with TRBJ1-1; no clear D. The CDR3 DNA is TGTGCCAGCAGCCCTATGACCTGGCTAAACACTGAAGCTTTCTTT. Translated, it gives CASSPMTWLNTEAFF.